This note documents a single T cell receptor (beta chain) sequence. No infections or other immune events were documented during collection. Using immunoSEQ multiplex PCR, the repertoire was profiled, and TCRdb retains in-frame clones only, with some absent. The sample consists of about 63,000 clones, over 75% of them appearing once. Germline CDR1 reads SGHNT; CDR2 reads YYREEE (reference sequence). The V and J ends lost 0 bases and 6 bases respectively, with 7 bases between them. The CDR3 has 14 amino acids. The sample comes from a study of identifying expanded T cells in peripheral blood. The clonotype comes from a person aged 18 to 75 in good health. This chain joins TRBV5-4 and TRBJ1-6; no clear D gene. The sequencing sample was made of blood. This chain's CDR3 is CASSLEQLNSPLHF. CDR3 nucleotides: TGTGCCAGCAGCTTGGAGCAGCTTAATTCACCCCTCCACTTT.